This T cell receptor beta chain was captured in a study of cytomegalovirus exposure and HLA in healthy donors. The donors gave bone marrow, and they were healthy. Findings and limits, study-wide: Being indistinguishable, some V segments were excluded, TRBV6-2 and TRBV6-3 among them. Highly shared sequence variants in one cluster were likely a sequencing artifact. Later findings reportedly placed an Asian-associated ancestry cluster below the roughly 700-donor mean for N-insertions.

Researchers ran the PCR with 60 Vbeta and 13 Jbeta primers. Assay: immunoSEQ multiplex PCR; the TCRdb copy retains only in-frame clones and omits some. The table records under 150,000 clones, 60% to 80% of them present only once. As to this clone: Its antigen is not identified.

Trimming took 8 bases from V and 6 from J, leaving 11 bases between them. Germline V gene data show CDR1 as SGHTA and CDR2 as FQGTGA. There are 12 residues in the CDR3. The sequenced material came from PBMCs. The chain couples TRBV7-3 to TRBJ2-1; D might be TRBD2 (6 bases). The receptor's source is a woman aged 40 to 55 in good health and CMV-seropositive. In DNA form, the CDR3 reads TGTGCCAGCGGGGGGTTACCCAATGAGCAGTTCTTC. Its translation: CASGGLPNEQFF. The entire variable domain, with the rest obtained from reference TRBV7-3 and TRBJ2-1, is as follows: GAGVSQTPSNKVTEKGKYVELRCDPISGHTALYWYRQSLGQGPEFLIYFQGTGAADDSGLPNDRFFAVRPEGSVSTLKIQRTERGDSAVYLCASGGLPNEQFFGPGTRLTVL.